Listed below are T cell receptor beta chains from one sample, sequenced in a study of chemoradiotherapy in HPV16-positive cancers. The assay was immunoSEQ multiplex PCR, and TCRdb's table has in-frame clones only and misses some. The table has tens of thousands of clones, more than 70% seen once. The sequencing used blood, collected from a patient who underwent chemoradiotherapy. The receptor set was obtained from a human donor with HPV-associated anogenital cancer. Both conserved end residues are part of each CDR3. Fields, in order: J gene, D gene, V gene, clone size, CDR3 protein, CDR3 DNA. The D gene is left open where the match is weak. Size tells how often a clone was seen (once, few, many) or the class of an expanded clone, and some rows leave it out.

TRBJ1-1 | - | TRBV5-1 | - | CASSLGQGVTEAFF | TGCGCCAGCAGCTTGGGGCAAGGGGTCACTGAAGCTTTCTTT
TRBJ1-4 | - | TRBV18 | - | CASSPQGATNEKLFF | TGTGCCAGCTCACCACAGGGGGCAACTAATGAAAAACTGTTTTTT
TRBJ2-7 | - | TRBV10-3 | - | CAISGHQEGEQYF | TGTGCCATCAGTGGACATCAGGAAGGCGAGCAGTACTTC
TRBJ1-4 | - | TRBV27 | - | CASSFAGSNEKLFF | TGTGCCAGCAGTTTCGCAGGCTCTAATGAAAAACTGTTTTTT
TRBJ2-5 | - | TRBV28 | once | CASSHPVRGGTQYF | TGTGCCAGCAGCCACCCAGTCAGGGGGGGGACCCAGTACTTC
TRBJ2-4 | - | TRBV12-1 | - | CASSLHHTRDIQYF | TGTGCCAGCAGCTTGCATCATACTAGGGACATTCAGTACTTC
TRBJ1-4 | - | TRBV7-9 | - | CASSEGVREKLFF | TGTGCCAGCAGCGAAGGGGTCCGAGAAAAACTGTTTTTT
TRBJ2-5 | - | TRBV2 | once | CASRPWYGEETQYF | TGTGCCAGCAGACCCTGGTACGGGGAAGAGACCCAGTACTTC
TRBJ1-1 | - | TRBV5-3 | once | CARSLACPGSMNTEAFF | TGTGCCAGAAGCTTGGCTTGTCCAGGGTCGATGAACACTGAAGCTTTCTTT
TRBJ2-2 | - | TRBV7-9 | - | CASSSGTMTGELFF | TGTGCCAGCAGCTCCGGGACAATGACCGGGGAGCTGTTTTTT
TRBJ2-4 | TRBD1 | TRBV13 | - | CASSFTQGAKNIQYF | TGTGCCAGCAGCTTCACACAGGGGGCCAAAAACATTCAGTACTTC
TRBJ2-7 | - | TRBV2 | - | CASTEPRTDTEQYF | TGTGCCAGCACCGAACCGCGGACTGATACCGAGCAGTACTTC
TRBJ2-7 | - | TRBV5-6 | - | CASSRGLLSYEQYF | TGTGCCAGCAGCCGAGGACTCCTCTCCTACGAGCAGTACTTC
TRBJ1-3 | - | TRBV27 | - | CASSLSIENPTGNTIYF | TGTGCCAGCAGTTTATCGATCGAGAATCCCACTGGAAACACCATATATTTT
TRBJ1-5 | - | TRBV7-8 | - | CASSLGGDKRYQPQHF | TGTGCCAGCAGCTTAGGGGGAGACAAGCGATATCAGCCCCAGCATTTT
TRBJ2-7 | - | TRBV6-6 | - | CASSLDTALLQQYF | TGTGCCAGCAGTTTGGATACAGCCTTACTACAGCAGTACTTC
TRBJ2-1 | TRBD2 | TRBV19 | - | CASSIWLAGTYNEQFF | TGTGCCAGTAGTATTTGGCTAGCGGGGACATACAATGAGCAGTTCTTC
TRBJ1-1 | - | TRBV28 | - | CASSSVNTEAFF | TGTGCCAGCAGTTCAGTGAACACTGAAGCTTTCTTT
TRBJ1-5 | - | TRBV28 | - | CASSSPPLPYQPQHF | TGTGCCAGCAGTTCTCCCCCGTTGCCCTATCAGCCCCAGCATTTT
TRBJ2-3 | TRBD2 | TRBV11-2 | - | CASSQRLAGGPPSTDTQYF | TGTGCCAGCAGCCAGAGACTAGCGGGGGGCCCTCCCTCCACAGATACGCAGTATTTT
TRBJ2-1 | - | TRBV28 | - | CASSLFNEQFF | TGTGCCAGCAGTTTATTCAATGAGCAGTTCTTC
TRBJ1-3 | - | TRBV7-9 | - | CASSLTSGNTIYF | TGTGCCAGCAGCTTGACCTCTGGAAACACCATATATTTT
TRBJ1-5 | - | TRBV19 | - | CASLTAEGHNQPQHF | TGTGCCAGCCTAACGGCGGAGGGCCACAATCAGCCCCAGCATTTT
TRBJ2-5 | TRBD1 | TRBV5-6 | - | CASSQQGSELKWETQYF | TGTGCCAGCAGCCAACAGGGGTCGGAACTAAAGTGGGAGACCCAGTACTTC
TRBJ2-2 | - | TRBV2 | few | CASSDYAANTGELFF | TGTGCCAGCAGTGACTACGCCGCGAACACCGGGGAGCTGTTTTTT
TRBJ2-7 | TRBD2 | TRBV5-4 | - | CASSWGLAGEYEQYF | TGTGCCAGCAGCTGGGGACTAGCGGGGGAGTACGAGCAGTACTTC
TRBJ1-1 | - | TRBV27 | - | CASSSGPGRTEAFF | TGTGCCAGCAGTTCAGGGCCCGGGCGGACTGAAGCTTTCTTT
TRBJ2-3 | TRBD2 | TRBV5-1 | - | CASSPGLAGGLRTDTQYF | TGCGCCAGCAGCCCGGGACTAGCGGGGGGGCTTCGCACAGATACGCAGTATTTT
TRBJ1-2 | - | TRBV18 | once | CASSPQGGWNGYTF | TGTGCCAGCTCACCACAAGGTGGTTGGAATGGCTACACCTTC
TRBJ1-6 | - | TRBV19 | - | CASSVQDSSYNSPLHF | TGTGCCAGTAGTGTACAGGACAGCTCCTATAATTCACCCCTCCACTTT
TRBJ1-1 | - | TRBV11-2 | - | CASTLRGIWNTEAFF | TGTGCCAGCACCCTTAGGGGGATCTGGAACACTGAAGCTTTCTTT
TRBJ1-5 | TRBD1 | TRBV6-1 | - | CASTGGHIQPQHF | TGTGCCAGCACAGGGGGCCACATCCAGCCCCAGCATTTT
TRBJ2-3 | - | TRBV4-2 | - | CASSQFYRGATDTQYF | TGTGCCAGCAGCCAATTTTACCGCGGAGCCACAGATACGCAGTATTTT
TRBJ1-2 | TRBD1 | TRBV5-1 | - | CASTNSRDRTYGYTF | TGCGCCAGCACCAATTCCCGGGACAGGACTTATGGCTACACCTTC
TRBJ1-6 | - | TRBV25-1 | - | CASSEYEGRRGSNSPLHF | TGTGCCAGCAGTGAATATGAGGGCAGGAGAGGATCTAATTCACCCCTCCACTTT
TRBJ2-1 | - | TRBV20-1 | - | CSALLGHEQFF | TGCAGTGCTTTACTAGGACATGAGCAGTTCTTC
TRBJ1-1 | TRBD1 | TRBV5-4 | - | CASSLGTANTEAFF | TGTGCCAGCAGCCTAGGGACAGCGAACACTGAAGCTTTCTTT
TRBJ2-5 | - | TRBV4-2 | - | CASSANSQEKETQYF | TGTGCCAGCAGCGCCAACTCGCAAGAAAAAGAGACCCAGTACTTC
TRBJ2-7 | - | TRBV5-1 | - | CASRVERTTNYEQYF | TGCGCCAGCAGGGTAGAGAGGACGACAAACTACGAGCAGTACTTC
TRBJ1-1 | TRBD1 | TRBV10-3 | - | CAIRGQGDTEAFF | TGTGCCATCAGGGGACAGGGGGACACTGAAGCTTTCTTT
TRBJ2-5 | - | TRBV6-1 | once | CASSIRELQETQYF | TGTGCCAGCAGTATCCGGGAGCTCCAAGAGACCCAGTACTTC
TRBJ2-3 | - | TRBV7-6 | - | CASSRDHTDTQYF | TGTGCCAGCAGTCGGGACCACACAGATACGCAGTATTTT
TRBJ1-1 | - | TRBV11-1 | - | CASSSSGMEAFF | TGTGCCAGCAGCTCCTCCGGGATGGAAGCTTTCTTT
TRBJ2-3 | TRBD2 | TRBV7-3 | - | CASEPGTSGGAADTQYF | TGTGCCAGTGAACCCGGGACTAGCGGGGGGGCGGCAGATACGCAGTATTTT
TRBJ2-6 | - | TRBV5-1 | - | CASSMDPSGANVLTF | TGCGCCAGCAGCATGGACCCCTCTGGGGCCAACGTCCTGACTTTC
TRBJ2-1 | - | TRBV27 | - | CASSRGSGSYNEQFF | TGTGCCAGCAGCCGCGGCAGCGGCTCCTACAATGAGCAGTTCTTC
TRBJ1-3 | TRBD1 | TRBV6-1 | once | CASRIDRAGNTIYF | TGTGCCAGCAGGATCGACAGGGCTGGAAACACCATATATTTT
TRBJ2-7 | TRBD1 | TRBV6-1 | - | CASRRDSSLYEQYF | TGTGCCAGCAGAAGGGACAGTTCCTTATACGAGCAGTACTTC
TRBJ1-4 | - | TRBV28 | once | CASRPPGSEKLFF | TGTGCCAGCAGACCCCCAGGGAGTGAAAAACTGTTTTTT
TRBJ2-3 | - | TRBV7-2 | - | CASSLTLGGSRDTQYF | TGTGCCAGCAGCTTAACCCTGGGCGGGTCGCGGGATACGCAGTATTTT
TRBJ1-2 | - | TRBV6-1 | - | CASSINYGYTF | TGTGCCAGCAGCATTAACTATGGCTACACCTTC
TRBJ2-1 | TRBD2 | TRBV16 | - | CASSLSGLAGAEQFF | TGTGCCAGCAGCCTCTCGGGACTAGCGGGAGCTGAGCAGTTCTTC
TRBJ2-3 | - | TRBV7-3 | - | CASSNPVTDTQYF | TGTGCCAGCAGTAATCCTGTCACAGATACGCAGTATTTT
TRBJ2-1 | TRBD2 | TRBV2 | - | CASSLILAGRGFF | TGTGCCAGCAGCTTGATACTAGCGGGGAGGGGGTTCTTC
TRBJ1-3 | - | TRBV28 | - | CASSLGGQGDTIYF | TGTGCCAGCAGTTTGGGGGGGCAAGGGGACACCATATATTTT